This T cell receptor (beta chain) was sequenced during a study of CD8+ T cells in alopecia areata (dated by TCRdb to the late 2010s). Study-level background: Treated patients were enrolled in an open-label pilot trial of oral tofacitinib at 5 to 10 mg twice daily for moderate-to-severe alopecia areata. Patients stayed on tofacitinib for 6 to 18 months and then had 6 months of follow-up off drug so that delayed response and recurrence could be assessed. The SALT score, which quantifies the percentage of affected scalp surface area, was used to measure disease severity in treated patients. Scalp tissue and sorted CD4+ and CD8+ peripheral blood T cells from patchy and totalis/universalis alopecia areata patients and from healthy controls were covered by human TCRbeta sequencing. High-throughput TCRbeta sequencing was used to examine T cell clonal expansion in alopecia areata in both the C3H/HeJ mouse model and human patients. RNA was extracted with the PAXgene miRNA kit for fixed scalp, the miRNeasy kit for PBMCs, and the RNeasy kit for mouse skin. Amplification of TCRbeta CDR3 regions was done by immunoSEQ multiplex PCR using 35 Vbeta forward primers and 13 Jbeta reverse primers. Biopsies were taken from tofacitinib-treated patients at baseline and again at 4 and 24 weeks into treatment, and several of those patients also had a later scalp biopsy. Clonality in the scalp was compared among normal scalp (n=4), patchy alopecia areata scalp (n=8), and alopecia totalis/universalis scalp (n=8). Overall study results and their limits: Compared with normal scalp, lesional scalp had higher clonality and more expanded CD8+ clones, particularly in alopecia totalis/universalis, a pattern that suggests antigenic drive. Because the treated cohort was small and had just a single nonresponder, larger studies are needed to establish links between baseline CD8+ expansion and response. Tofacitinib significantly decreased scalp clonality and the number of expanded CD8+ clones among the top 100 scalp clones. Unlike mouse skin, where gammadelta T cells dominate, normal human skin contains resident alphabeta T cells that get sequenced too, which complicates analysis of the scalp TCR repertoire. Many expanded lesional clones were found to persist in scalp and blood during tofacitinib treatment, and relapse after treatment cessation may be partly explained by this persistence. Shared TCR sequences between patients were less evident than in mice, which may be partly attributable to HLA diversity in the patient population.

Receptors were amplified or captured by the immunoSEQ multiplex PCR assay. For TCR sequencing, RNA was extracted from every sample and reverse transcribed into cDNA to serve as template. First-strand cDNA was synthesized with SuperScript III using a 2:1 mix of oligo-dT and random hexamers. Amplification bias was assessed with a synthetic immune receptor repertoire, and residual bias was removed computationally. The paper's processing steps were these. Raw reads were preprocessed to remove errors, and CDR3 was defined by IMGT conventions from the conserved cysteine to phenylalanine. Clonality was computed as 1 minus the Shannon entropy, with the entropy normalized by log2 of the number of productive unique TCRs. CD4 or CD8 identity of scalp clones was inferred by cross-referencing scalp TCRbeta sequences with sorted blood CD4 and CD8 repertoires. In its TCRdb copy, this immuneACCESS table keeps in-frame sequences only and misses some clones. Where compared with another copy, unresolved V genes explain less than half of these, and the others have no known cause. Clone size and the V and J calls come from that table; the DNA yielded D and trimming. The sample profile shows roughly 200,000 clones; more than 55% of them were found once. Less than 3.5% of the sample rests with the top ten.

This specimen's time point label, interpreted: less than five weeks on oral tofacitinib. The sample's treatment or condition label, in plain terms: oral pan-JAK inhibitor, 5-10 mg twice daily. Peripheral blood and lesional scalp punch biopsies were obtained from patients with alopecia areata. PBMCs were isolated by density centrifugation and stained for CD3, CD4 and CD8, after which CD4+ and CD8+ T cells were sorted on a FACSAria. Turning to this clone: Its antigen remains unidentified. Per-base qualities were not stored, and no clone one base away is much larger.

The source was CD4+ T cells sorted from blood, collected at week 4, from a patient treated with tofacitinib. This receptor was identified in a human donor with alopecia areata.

The sequence in DNA is TGTGCCAGTTGGGCGGGCCCGAACACCGGGGAGCTGTTTTTT. Translated, this is CASWAGPNTGELFF. The chain is assembled from TRBV28 and TRBJ2-2; TRBD2 is a possible D gene, resting on 5 matching bases. There are 14 amino acids in the CDR3, from cysteine to phenylalanine inclusive. Left in the record is the CDR3 DNA by itself, 42 bases read in frame from the first base. V and J are truncated by 9 bases and 0 bases respectively, leaving an intervening sequence of 11 bases. Taken from the germline V gene, the CDR1 and CDR2 loops are MDHEN and SYDVKM.